Given below is one TCR beta chain in context. The V and J ends lost 4 bases and 2 bases, in that order; junction bases with no gene match: 13. Germline assignment: CDR1 SGHNT and CDR2 YYREEE (reference sequence). The CDR3 is made up of 17 amino acids. A 200 ng quantity of DNA, roughly 30,000 T cell genomes, went into the sorted-subset replicate PCRs. Sequenced by immunoSEQ multiplex PCR; TCRdb stores in-frame clones only, minus some. The table has about 510,000 clones, 90% to 96% seen once. The entry originates in a study of shared clonotypes between healthy human individuals. The sample comprised naive CD4+ T cells sorted from blood. Noted subset: CD45RA+ positively selected. V and J are TRBV5-4 and TRBJ2-7; 9 bases fit TRBD2. The sequence came from a woman in her twenties or thirties in good health. CDR3 sequence (DNA): TGTGCCAGCAGCCTCAAACACCAGAGGACTAGCGCCTACGAGCAGTACTTC. It translates to CASSLKHQRTSAYEQYF.